The clone carrying this TCR beta chain was detected ten times or more. Its antigen is not known. TCRdb fed the reads into MiXCR, producing one record per CDR3 protein. The sample yields some 280,000 distinct CDR3 sequences, roughly 13% seen once. This sample was included in a study of T cell repertoires in cytomegalovirus infection. Study-wide points: Accumulated public TCR beta family frequency recognized individuals carrying CMV together with the relevant HLA.

The sequence derives from a human donor in good health (CMV status not recorded). Some clones in this sample may be carry-over from other donors' samples. Material for sequencing was PBMCs.

The CDR3 DNA is TGTGCCAGCAGCCCCCTGGGGGCAGGGGAAAAACTGTTTTTT. Encoded protein: CASSPLGAGEKLFF. V and J are TRBV7-9 and TRBJ1-4; D perhaps matches TRBD1 (6 bases). The CDR3 runs to 14 residues. Trimming pared 5 bases from V and 8 bases from J, leaving 15 bases between. Germline CDR1 SEHNR, CDR2 FQNEAQ (reference sequence).